This TCR beta chain originates from a study of T cells in Graves' hyperthyroidism and ophthalmopathy. The V gene lost 4 bases and the J gene lost 2 bases, with 12 bases spanning the gap. Germline V lookup: CDR1 SGHNT, CDR2 YYREEE (reference sequence). The CDR3 has 14 residues. Amplified TCR beta CDR3 regions came from RNA transcripts. TCR CDR3 underwent first-round RT-PCR with the HTBI primer set. From the multiplex PCR reads, TCRdb called clonotypes with MiXCR, one entry per CDR3 protein. The sample lists 380,000 or so distinct CDR3 sequences, approximately 19% occurring once. Newly diagnosed patients aged 18 to 65 had hyperthyroidism of under 2 months' duration.

Sequences were obtained from blood. The sequence was obtained from a young woman with Graves' hyperthyroidism. The chain has TRBV5-4 and TRBJ2-5; D is perhaps TRBD2 (6 bases). The CDR3 sequence is CASSARDLQETQYF. Written as DNA, the CDR3 is TGTGCCAGCAGCGCCCGGGACTTACAAGAGACCCAGTACTTC.